A single sample gave rise to the 32 T cell receptor beta chains below, sequenced in a study of blood T cell repertoires in COVID-19. Repertoires were generated with immunoSEQ multiplex PCR, while TCRdb's copy carries only in-frame clones and drops some. The data show approximately 260,000 clones, with about four fifths seen just once and roughly 3.1% held by the top ten. The sequencing sample was made of PBMCs or T cells enriched from blood (not recorded which). These receptors were obtained from a man in his fifties who had recovered from COVID-19.

V and J are TRBV19 and TRBJ1-1, with D perhaps matching TRBD1 (5 bases). Per germline, CDR1 LNHDA and CDR2 SQIVND (reference sequence). V was clipped by 6 bases and J by 6 bases, with 20 bases between them. The CDR3 runs 15 residues. The CDR3 spells CASRPGLQEWAEAFF. The CDR3 nucleotides are TGTGCCAGTAGACCGGGACTGCAGGAATGGGCTGAAGCTTTCTTT.

V gene TRBV7-9 combines with J gene TRBJ2-1, with D possibly being TRBD2 (6 bases). CDR1 is SEHNR and CDR2 is FQNEAQ in the germline V gene (reference sequence). V gave up 5 bases and J gave up 0 bases, with 17 bases separating them. The CDR3 has 17 residues. For the CDR3, the DNA is TGTGCCAGCAGCGTCAAGCCTAGCGTTAGCTCCTACAATGAGCAGTTCTTC. The encoded protein is CASSVKPSVSSYNEQFF.

The genes are TRBV18 and TRBJ1-1; perhaps TRBD1 as D (5 bases). This CDR3 region has 13 residues. V was trimmed by 10 bases and J by 4 bases, leaving 16 bases between them. Germline lookup yields CDR1 KGHSH and CDR2 LQKENI. CDR3 in amino acids: CATLGVMGTEAFF. In DNA, the CDR3 is TGTGCCACCTTAGGGGTCATGGGCACTGAAGCTTTCTTT.

This chain uses TRBV4-2 with TRBJ1-2; perhaps TRBD1 as D (5 bases). CDR1 is LGHNA and CDR2 is YNFKEQ in the germline V gene. The V end was cut by 0 bases, the J end by 5 bases, with 19 bases between. CDR3 length: 17 residues. As DNA, the CDR3 is TGTGCCAGCAGCCAAGAAGGACGACAGTCCTTAAAGTATGGCTACACCTTC. Translation gives CASSQEGRQSLKYGYTF.

This clone appeared a few times. This chain uses TRBV9 with TRBJ2-7, with 7 bases matching TRBD2. The V segment lost 4 bases and the J segment 4 bases; nucleotides outside the gene matches: 8. From germline, CDR1 is SGDLS and CDR2 YYNGEE. This CDR3 region has 14 residues. The CDR3 DNA is TGTGCCAGCAGCAATGGAGCGGGGTCGTACGAGCAGTACTTC. This codes for CASSNGAGSYEQYF.

The chain is built from TRBV5-1 and TRBJ2-7; tentatively, D is TRBD2 (8 bases). Trimming left V 4 bases short and J 2 bases short, with 16 bases between. The CDR3 is 15 amino acids. CDR1 and CDR2 from the germline V gene are SGHRS and YFSETQ. The CDR3: CASSPGGGAAYEQYF. The CDR3 DNA reads as TGCGCCAGCAGCCCGGGAGGGGGCGCGGCCTACGAGCAGTACTTC.

The rearrangement uses TRBV2 and TRBJ2-3; maybe TRBD1 (7 bases). Germline V gene lookup returns CDR1 SNHLY and CDR2 FYNNEI. Deletions cut 9 bases from V and 5 bases from J, with 21 bases between. This CDR3 has 15 amino acids. CDR3 DNA sequence: TGTGCCAGTCCCGGAGGGCAGGGGGACGGAGATACGCAGTATTTT. This translates into CASPGGQGDGDTQYF.

This chain connects TRBV10-1 to TRBJ1-1, with no clear D. Germline V gene data show CDR1 as WNHNN and CDR2 as SYGVQD (reference sequence). This CDR3 is built from 17 residues. With 5 bases removed from V and 4 bases from J, the gap between germline ends came to 23 bases. Here the CDR3 reads CASSPRQGRTHGTEAFF. In nucleotides, the CDR3 is TGCGCCAGCAGTCCTAGACAAGGGAGGACCCATGGCACTGAAGCTTTCTTT.

The chain employs TRBV15 and TRBJ1-2; no firm D call. CDR3 size: 13 residues. V shed 4 bases and J shed 0 bases, with 6 bases lying between them. Looked up from germline, CDR1 is LNHNV and CDR2 is YYDKDF (reference sequence). The CDR3 region is CATSIVTNYGYTF. CDR3 DNA sequence: TGTGCCACCAGCATCGTTACTAACTATGGCTACACCTTC. The variable domain in full, with the rest retrieved from reference TRBV15 and TRBJ1-2, is DAMVIQNPRYQVTQFGKPVTLSCSQTLNHNVMYWYQQKSSQAPKLLFHYYDKDFNNEADTPDNFQSRRPNTSFCFLDIRSPGLGDTAMYLCATSIVTNYGYTFGSGTRLTVV.

This clone has a handful of counts. V gene TRBV14 combines with J gene TRBJ2-3; 7 bases align to TRBD1. V lost 1 base, J lost 9 bases, and 7 bases stayed unmatched. Per germline, CDR1 SGHDN and CDR2 FVKESK. This CDR3 comprises 14 residues. CDR3 bases: TGTGCCAGCAGCCAAGGGACAGGTCATTGGACGCAGTATTTT. Amino acid sequence: CASSQGTGHWTQYF.

The V and J genes are TRBV19 and TRBJ1-4; D unresolved. Deletions cut 7 bases from V and 4 bases from J, with 10 bases between. CDR1 is LNHDA, CDR2 SQIVND, per germline (reference sequence). This CDR3 contains 13 residues. CDR3 in amino acids: CASTYNFNEKLFF. The CDR3 DNA reads as TGTGCCAGTACCTATAACTTTAATGAAAAACTGTTTTTT. The full variable domain, with the rest looked up from reference TRBV19 and TRBJ1-4, is DGGITQSPKYLFRKEGQNVTLSCEQNLNHDAMYWYRQDPGQGLRLIYYSQIVNDFQKGDIAEGYSVSREKKESFPLTVTSAQKNPTAFYLCASTYNFNEKLFFGSGTQLSVL.

The chain employs TRBV5-1 and TRBJ2-4, with 13 bases matching TRBD2. Germline CDR1 reads SGHRS; CDR2 reads YFSETQ. Unmatched junction bases numbered 6, after V lost 5 bases and J lost 4 bases. CDR3 length: 16 residues. In nucleotides, the CDR3 is TGCGCCAGCAGTTCGCGGACTAGCGGGGGAAAAAACATTCAGTACTTC. This gives the protein CASSSRTSGGKNIQYF.

In its sample, this clone was seen once. The genes are TRBV19 and TRBJ2-5; D is unclear. The CDR3 is 13 residues long. V dropped 2 bases and J dropped 3 bases, with 7 bases sitting between them. The germline CDR1 and CDR2 sequences are LNHDA and SQIVND (reference sequence). CDR3 bases: TGTGCCAGTAGTATACGCAGGAAAGAGACCCAGTACTTC. Its translation: CASSIRRKETQYF.

The chain carries TRBV11-2 and TRBJ1-2, with D possibly being TRBD1 (6 bases). Germline V gene sequence: CDR1 SGHAT, CDR2 FQNNGV. V lost 1 base and J lost 6, with 9 bases in between. The CDR3 runs to 13 residues. This CDR3 is CASSLADSDGYTF. In nucleotides, the CDR3 is TGTGCCAGCAGCTTAGCGGACAGTGATGGCTACACCTTC.

This chain connects TRBV24-1 to TRBJ2-5; TRBD2 agrees at 10 bases. The CDR3 has 15 residues. Trimming removed 4 bases from V and 2 bases from J; junction bases left unmatched: 3. Germline V gives CDR1 KGHDR, CDR2 SFDVKD. As DNA, the CDR3 is TGTGCCACCAGTGACAGCGGGAGGGGTCAAGAGACCCAGTACTTC. This codes for CATSDSGRGQETQYF.

The rearrangement uses TRBV21-1 and TRBJ1-2. TRBV21-1 represents a pseudogene. The CDR3 is made up of 16 amino acids. CDR3 protein: CASSTAGPPLQRGYTF. CDR3 sequence (DNA): TGTGCCAGCAGCACCGCGGGACCTCCCCTCCAACGGGGCTACACCTTC.

CDR3 sequence reads: CASSFAMGSLSGNTIYF. In DNA, the CDR3 is TGTGCCAGCAGCTTCGCCATGGGGAGTCTCTCTGGAAACACCATATATTTT. This chain joins TRBV5-4 and TRBJ1-3; D not resolved. The germline gives CDR1 SGHNT, CDR2 YYREEE (reference sequence). The CDR3 contains 17 residues. V was cut by 2 bases and J by 0 bases, with 15 bases left in between.

The chain joins TRBV7-8 to TRBJ2-7; D not resolved. CDR3 size: 12 residues. Trimming took off 5 bases at V and 3 bases at J, with 8 bases between the two ends. CDR1 SGHVS and CDR2 FQNEAQ come from the germline V gene. CDR3 loop: CASSIYVYEQYF. CDR3 sequence (DNA): TGTGCCAGCAGCATCTATGTCTACGAGCAGTACTTC.

This chain joins TRBV6-6 and TRBJ2-3; 10 bases are a match to TRBD2. After removal of 5 bases from V and 0 bases from J, the junction contained 11 bases not matched to a gene. Germline CDR1 is MNHNY and CDR2 is SVGAGI (reference sequence). The length of the CDR3 is 18 residues. The CDR3 is CASSPLVASGGSTDTQYF. As DNA, the CDR3 is TGTGCCAGCAGTCCACTGGTGGCTAGCGGGGGTAGCACAGATACGCAGTATTTT.

The chain combines TRBV15 with TRBJ1-3; 11 nucleotides line up with TRBD1. Germline V gene sequence: CDR1 LNHNV, CDR2 YYDKDF (reference sequence). V trimming: 3 bases; J trimming: 4 bases; junction bases outside the gene matches: 8. This CDR3 spans 17 amino acids. CDR3 sequence (DNA): TGTGCCACCAGCAGGGACAGGGGGCTTGTGAAAGGAAACACCATATATTTT. Residues: CATSRDRGLVKGNTIYF.

The chain joins TRBV19 to TRBJ1-3; 7 nucleotides line up with TRBD1. This CDR3 has 16 amino acids. CDR1 is LNHDA and CDR2 is SQIVND in the germline V gene (reference sequence). V gave up 5 bases and J gave up 0 bases; unmatched junction bases: 7. CDR3 sequence: CASSSQGQHSGNTIYF. The CDR3 region has the DNA TGTGCCAGTAGTTCCCAGGGACAGCACTCTGGAAACACCATATATTTT.

The chain joins TRBV5-1 to TRBJ2-1; 12 nucleotides match TRBD2. Per germline, CDR1 SGHRS and CDR2 YFSETQ. With 3 bases clipped from V and 2 bases from J, the junction kept 12 bases outside the gene matches. The CDR3 has 19 amino acids. CDR3 nucleotide sequence: TGCGCCAGCAGCTACTCCGGTCTAGCGGGGGGGTCCCCCTACAATGAGCAGTTCTTC. Encoded protein: CASSYSGLAGGSPYNEQFF.

The chain combines TRBV18 with TRBJ1-5; 9 bases map to TRBD1. Looked up from germline, CDR1 is KGHSH and CDR2 is LQKENI. The ends lost 3 bases at V and 2 bases at J; junction bases unmatched: 8. The CDR3 length is 17 residues. CDR3 sequence: CASSPQEDRGGNQPQHF. In DNA form, the CDR3 reads TGTGCCAGCTCACCCCAAGAGGACAGGGGAGGCAATCAGCCCCAGCATTTT.

The chain recombines TRBV11-2 with TRBJ2-5; 8 bases are a match to TRBD2. With V trimmed by 4 bases and J by 9 bases, 10 bases remained unmatched. This CDR3 has 14 amino acids. Germline V lookup: CDR1 SGHAT, CDR2 FQNNGV. CDR3 in amino acids: CASSSRLALMAQYF. The CDR3 bases are TGTGCCAGCAGCTCCCGACTAGCGCTCATGGCCCAGTACTTC.

The gene calls are TRBV25-1 and TRBJ2-5; 10 bases map to TRBD2. V gave up 8 bases and J gave up 2 bases; unmatched junction bases: 11. Germline-derived CDR1 and CDR2 are MGHDK and SYGVNS. The CDR3 totals 16 residues. For the CDR3, the DNA is TGTGCCAGCTGCACACTAGCGGGAAGTTCGCAAGAGACCCAGTACTTC. Protein sequence: CASCTLAGSSQETQYF.

The chain combines TRBV11-3 with TRBJ2-2; 12 bases match TRBD2. CDR3 size: 18 residues. The germline V gene encodes CDR1 SGHNT and CDR2 YENEEA. V lost 1 base, J lost 4 bases, and 7 bases stayed unmatched. CDR3 bases: TGTGCCAGCAGCTTAGTGACTAGCGGGAGAGGAATCACCGGGGAGCTGTTTTTT. Protein product: CASSLVTSGRGITGELFF.

This clone was seen only a few times. J is TRBJ2-6 and V is TRBV15; D might be TRBD1 (6 bases). Germline V CDR1 and CDR2: LNHNV, YYDKDF (reference sequence). V gave up 0 bases and J gave up 0 bases, with 6 bases separating them. The CDR3 contains 16 residues. The CDR3 nucleotides read TGTGCCACCAGCAGAGAAGGGGGCTCTGGGGCCAACGTCCTGACTTTC. It yields the protein CATSREGGSGANVLTF.

This clone was recorded once. This chain connects TRBV15 to TRBJ2-1, with a weak D call TRBD1 (6 bases). The CDR3 loop spans 17 amino acids. Trimming took 0 bases from V and 0 from J, leaving 12 bases between them. The V gene's germline CDR1 is LNHNV and CDR2 YYDKDF (reference sequence). CDR3 nucleotides: TGTGCCACCAGCAGAGAAAGGACAGCCACCTCCTACAATGAGCAGTTCTTC. The encoded protein is CATSRERTATSYNEQFF.

The chain is built from TRBV7-9 and TRBJ1-1; 8 bases fit TRBD1. CDR1 SEHNR and CDR2 FQNEAQ come from the germline V gene (reference sequence). J gave up 4 bases and V 5 bases, and 15 bases lay outside the gene matches. The CDR3 is 17 residues long. As DNA, the CDR3 is TGTGCCAGCAGCCTCCAGCAGGGGGCAAGGAGTGGCACTGAAGCTTTCTTT. This translates into CASSLQQGARSGTEAFF.

The gene calls are TRBV25-1 and TRBJ1-6; 8 bases agree with TRBD1. V lost 6 bases to trimming and J lost 10 bases; unmatched junction nucleotides: 11. Germline assignment: CDR1 MGHDK and CDR2 SYGVNS. There are 15 residues in the CDR3. The CDR3 here is CASRGDQGARSPLHF. The CDR3 DNA sequence: TGTGCCAGCAGGGGGGATCAGGGGGCTAGATCACCCCTCCACTTT.

The chain employs TRBV19 and TRBJ1-4, with 7 bases aligning to TRBD1. The J segment lost 3 bases and the V segment lost 7 bases, leaving 8 bases of the junction unmatched. Germline assignment: CDR1 LNHDA and CDR2 SQIVND (reference sequence). The length of the CDR3 is 15 residues. The CDR3 DNA follows: TGTGCCAGTACCCAAACCGGGACAGCTAATGAAAAACTGTTTTTT. It encodes CASTQTGTANEKLFF.

The J gene is TRBJ2-7, the V gene TRBV6-6; 7 bases are shared with TRBD1. The germline V gene encodes CDR1 MNHNY and CDR2 SVGAGI (reference sequence). The CDR3 loop spans 17 amino acids. After removal of 5 bases from V and 0 bases from J, the junction contained 13 bases not matched to a gene. The CDR3 is CASSPSGTAESSYEQYF. The CDR3 DNA sequence: TGTGCCAGCAGTCCATCGGGGACAGCCGAAAGCTCCTACGAGCAGTACTTC.